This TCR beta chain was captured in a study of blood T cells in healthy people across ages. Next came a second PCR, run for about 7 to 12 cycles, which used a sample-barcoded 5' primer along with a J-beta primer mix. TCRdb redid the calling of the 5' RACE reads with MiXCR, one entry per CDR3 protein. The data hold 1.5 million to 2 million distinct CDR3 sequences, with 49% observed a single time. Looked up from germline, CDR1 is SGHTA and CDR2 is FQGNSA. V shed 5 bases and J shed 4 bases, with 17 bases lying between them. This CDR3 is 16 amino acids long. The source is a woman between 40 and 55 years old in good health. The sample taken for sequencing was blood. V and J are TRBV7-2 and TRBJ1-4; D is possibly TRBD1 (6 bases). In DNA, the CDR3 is TGTGCCAGCAGCCCATTCCAAGGGGGTTATAATGAAAAACTGTTTTTT. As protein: CASSPFQGGYNEKLFF. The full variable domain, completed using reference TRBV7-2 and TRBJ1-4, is GAGVSQSPSNKVTEKGKDVELRCDPISGHTALYWYRQSLGQGLEFLIYFQGNSAPDKSGLPSDRFSAERTGGSVSTLTIQRTQQEDSAVYLCASSPFQGGYNEKLFFGSGTQLSVL.